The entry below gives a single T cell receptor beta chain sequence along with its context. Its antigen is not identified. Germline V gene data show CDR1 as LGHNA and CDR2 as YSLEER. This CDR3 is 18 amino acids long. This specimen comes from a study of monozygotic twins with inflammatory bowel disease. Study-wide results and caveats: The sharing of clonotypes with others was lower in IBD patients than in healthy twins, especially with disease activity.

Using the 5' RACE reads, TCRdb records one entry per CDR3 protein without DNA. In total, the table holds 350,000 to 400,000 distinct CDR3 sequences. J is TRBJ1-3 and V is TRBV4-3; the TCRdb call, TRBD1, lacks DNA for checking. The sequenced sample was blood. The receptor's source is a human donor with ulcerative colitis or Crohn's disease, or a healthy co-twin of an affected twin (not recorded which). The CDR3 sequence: CASSQGFDRVFSGNTIYF.